This passage covers 23 T cell receptor beta chains from one sample sequenced in a study of human T cells and chemical hapten exposure. TCRdb recomputed calls from the RACE reads with MiXCR, one row per CDR3 protein. This table holds over 80,000 distinct CDR3 sequences, around 9.9% found once. Time point in this sample: patch test 3, about 24 weeks after DPC sensitization. The treatment here: therapeutic diphenylcyclopropenone sensitization with weekly scalp DPC. The sequences come from whole blood, collected in connection with sensitization to the hapten diphenylcyclopropenone (DPC). The receptors derive from a woman between 25 and 40 years old with alopecia areata. Some clones in this sample may be carry-over from other donors' samples.

This clonotype has only a few counts. This chain joins TRBV6-6 and TRBJ2-3; possible D gene TRBD2, 6 bases. CDR1 and CDR2 from the germline V gene are MNHNY and SVGAGI (reference sequence). V dropped 4 bases and J dropped 3 bases, with 11 bases sitting between them. There are 14 residues in the CDR3. CDR3 sequence reads: CASSSGVLTDTQYF. CDR3 DNA sequence: TGTGCCAGCAGTTCGGGGGTATTGACAGATACGCAGTATTTT.

J is TRBJ1-4 and V is TRBV27; no firm D call. With 8 bases removed from V and 3 bases from J, the gap between germline ends came to 13 bases. CDR3 length: 14 amino acids. The germline gives CDR1 MNHEY, CDR2 SMNVEV (reference sequence). The CDR3 DNA follows: TGTGCCAGCGCACCGGTAGGAGCTAATGAAAAACTGTTTTTT. Its protein is CASAPVGANEKLFF.

The table lists this clonotype with many counts. This sequence joins TRBV21-1 and TRBJ1-5. TRBV21-1 corresponds to a pseudogene. CDR3 length: 16 residues. DNA of the CDR3: TGTGCCAGCAGAACCAACTCCGGGCCCTACAATCAGCCCCAGCATTTT. Translating it yields CASRTNSGPYNQPQHF.

This clonotype was detected ten times or more. CDR3 in amino acids: CASTRPNTGELFF. The DNA for the CDR3 is TGTGCCAGCACTCGGCCGAACACCGGGGAGCTGTTTTTT. V usage is TRBV27 and J usage is TRBJ2-2; D gene ambiguous. The V end lost 7 bases, the J end lost 0 bases, and 6 bases lay between the germline ends. Per the germline V gene, CDR1 is MNHEY and CDR2 is SMNVEV (reference sequence). The CDR3 sequence is 13 residues long.

This clonotype was counted many times. This chain joins TRBV7-9 and TRBJ2-5, with unresolved D. Trimming removed 1 base at V and 4 bases at J, with 13 bases between. Germline V gene sequence: CDR1 SEHNR, CDR2 FQNEAQ (reference sequence). CDR3 length: 15 amino acids. Written as DNA, the CDR3 is TGTGCCAGCAGCTTAGTCGGCTCGCCGGGAGAGACCCAGTACTTC. It codes for CASSLVGSPGETQYF.

This clonotype was seen at least ten times. This sequence joins TRBV7-9 and TRBJ2-7; no definite D call. Germline V lookup: CDR1 SEHNR, CDR2 FQNEAQ (reference sequence). The CDR3 loop spans 14 amino acids. Between the trimmed V and J ends, which lost 0 bases and 7 bases, there was a span of 13 bases. In nucleotides, the CDR3 is TGTGCCAGCAGCTTAGCCGAATCGACGGCGGAGCAGTACGTC. Translated, it gives CASSLAESTAEQYV.

The chain recombines TRBV12-3 or TRBV12-4 with TRBJ1-5; D is unresolved. The CDR3 is made up of 18 amino acids. Between the trimmed V and J ends, which lost 6 bases and 1 base, there was a span of 22 bases. The CDR3 spells CASSLKWVGDGSNQPQHF. The CDR3 coding sequence is TGTGCCAGCAGCTTAAAGTGGGTGGGCGATGGGAGCAATCAGCCCCAGCATTTT.

This clonotype was seen ten or more times. This chain joins TRBV4-1 and TRBJ2-3, with 9 nucleotides matching TRBD1. The CDR3 covers 17 residues. The V gene end was trimmed by 1 base and the J gene end by 2 bases; junction bases not matched to a gene: 7. Per germline, CDR1 MGHRA and CDR2 YSYEKL. This chain's CDR3 is CASSQVLGTGSTDTQYF. The CDR3 DNA reads TGCGCCAGCAGCCAAGTTCTTGGGACAGGGTCCACAGATACGCAGTATTTT.

This chain uses TRBV10-3 with TRBJ2-3; D is ambiguous. V gave up 6 bases and J gave up 1 base, with 2 bases separating them. Per the germline V gene, CDR1 is ENHRY and CDR2 is SYGVKD. This CDR3 spans 11 amino acids. The CDR3 protein is CAIRGTDTQYF. CDR3 DNA sequence: TGTGCCATCAGGGGCACAGATACGCAGTATTTT.

The chain combines TRBV10-3 with TRBJ2-7; the match to TRBD2 covers 8 bases. The germline CDR1 and CDR2 sequences are ENHRY and SYGVKD. Unmatched junction bases numbered 4, after V lost 2 bases and J lost 7 bases. The CDR3 consists of 13 residues. CDR3 DNA: TGTGCCATCAGTGAGCGGGAGGGTAATGAGCAGTACTTC. As protein: CAISEREGNEQYF.

A few counts support this clonotype. The chain joins TRBV2 to TRBJ2-5, with TRBD1 identical over 12 bases. With V trimmed by 1 base and J by 5 bases, 14 bases remained unmatched. CDR1 is SNHLY and CDR2 is FYNNEI in the germline V gene. CDR3 length equals 19 residues. This CDR3 reads CASSEGPGTGGPRGETQYF. The CDR3 DNA follows: TGTGCCAGCAGTGAAGGCCCCGGGACAGGGGGCCCTAGGGGGGAGACCCAGTACTTC.

This clonotype was seen many times. The V gene is TRBV5-4, the J gene TRBJ2-5; TRBD2 aligns across 12 bases. V lost 5 bases to trimming and J lost 2 bases; unmatched junction nucleotides: 1. Germline loops: CDR1 SGHNT, CDR2 YYREEE (reference sequence). This CDR3 is built from 14 residues. The CDR3 loop is CASSLAGGQETQYF. The CDR3 bases are TGTGCCAGCAGTCTAGCGGGAGGGCAAGAGACCCAGTACTTC.

This clonotype occurred many times. The J gene is TRBJ2-1, the V gene TRBV6-5, with TRBD1 as a possible D gene (6 bases). The CDR3 covers 16 residues. V shed 0 bases and J shed 2 bases, with 11 bases lying between them. The germline CDR1 and CDR2 sequences are MNHEY and SVGAGI. The CDR3 loop is CASSYSSGVTYNEQFF. The CDR3 bases are TGTGCCAGCAGTTACTCATCAGGGGTAACCTACAATGAGCAGTTCTTC.

This chain connects TRBV2 to TRBJ2-2; either TRBD1 or TRBD2 may fit D (6 bases each). CDR1 and CDR2 from the germline V gene are SNHLY and FYNNEI. Trimming pared 7 bases from V and 2 bases from J, leaving 8 bases between. This CDR3 has 13 amino acids. The CDR3 region is CASTGGNTGELFF. The CDR3 DNA sequence: TGTGCCAGCACCGGGGGCAACACCGGGGAGCTGTTTTTT.

This clonotype has ten or more counts. The rearrangement uses TRBV20-1 and TRBJ1-5; 10 bases agree with TRBD1. CDR1 and CDR2 from the germline V gene are DFQATT and SNEGSKA (reference sequence). CDR3 size: 20 residues. With 5 bases clipped from V and 3 bases from J, the junction kept 22 bases outside the gene matches. CDR3 region: CSAPRPFNRDRGSLNQPQHF. The CDR3 nucleotides read TGCAGTGCTCCCCGGCCGTTTAACCGGGACAGGGGCTCTCTCAATCAGCCCCAGCATTTT.

The CDR3 sequence: CASRLTRNSPLHF. The CDR3 coding sequence is TGTGCCAGCAGACTGACCCGTAATTCACCCCTCCACTTT. The chain carries TRBV28 and TRBJ1-6; no clear D. Germline V CDR1 and CDR2: MDHEN, SYDVKM. This CDR3 contains 13 residues. The V end was cut by 6 bases, the J end by 6 bases, with 9 bases between.

This clonotype was seen ten or more times. The J gene is TRBJ1-2, the V gene TRBV29-1; maybe TRBD1 (5 bases). This CDR3 has 14 amino acids. The germline gives CDR1 SQVTM, CDR2 ANQGSEA. Trimming stripped 7 bases from V and 4 bases from J, with 19 bases between. CDR3 residues: CSAWDQGGRYGYTF. The CDR3 DNA reads as TGCAGCGCCTGGGACCAGGGTGGGCGCTATGGCTACACCTTC.

There are a few counts of this clonotype. CDR3 residues: CASSLIGPRNEQFF. The CDR3 DNA reads TGTGCCAGCAGTTTAATAGGGCCAAGGAATGAGCAGTTCTTC. The rearrangement uses TRBV27 and TRBJ2-1; D call uncertain. The CDR3 runs to 14 residues. CDR1 is MNHEY, CDR2 SMNVEV, per germline (reference sequence). Trimming removed 2 bases from V and 7 bases from J, with 12 bases in between.

This clonotype was detected only a few times. CDR3 nucleotides: TGTGCCTGGACCCCCCCGGATGCTAATGAAAAACTGTTTTTT. Its translation: CAWTPPDANEKLFF. The chain joins TRBV30 to TRBJ1-4; D is uncertain. CDR3 length: 14 amino acids. Germline V gene data show CDR1 as GTSNPN and CDR2 as SVGIG (reference sequence). Trimming removed 4 bases from V and 3 bases from J, with 12 bases in between.

This rearrangement joins TRBV7-9 to TRBJ1-5, with D possibly being TRBD1 (5 bases). Trimming pared 0 bases from V and 7 bases from J, leaving 16 bases between. This CDR3 has 16 residues. Germline V gives CDR1 SEHNR, CDR2 FQNEAQ (reference sequence). The CDR3 region has the DNA TGTGCCAGCAGCTTAGCGCATCAGGGTTGGGGACAGCCCCAGCATTTT. Its protein product is CASSLAHQGWGQPQHF.

This clonotype has only a few counts. V usage is TRBV9 and J usage is TRBJ2-1, with 9 bases identical to TRBD2. The CDR3 runs 13 residues. V shed 6 bases and J 9 bases; nucleotides not matched to a gene: 7. CDR1 SGDLS and CDR2 YYNGEE come from the germline V gene. CDR3 sequence (DNA): TGTGCCAGCACCTGGCGGGAGGGTTTTGAGCAGTTCTTC. Protein: CASTWREGFEQFF.

This clonotype was detected ten times or more. This chain uses TRBV28 with TRBJ2-7; no firm D call. The CDR3 is 9 amino acids. The V end lost 9 bases, the J end lost 8 bases, and 8 bases lay between the germline ends. CDR1 and CDR2 (germline): MDHEN, SYDVKM. CDR3 DNA: TGTGCCAGTATGTGGAAGCAGTACTTC. Its protein product is CASMWKQYF.

CDR3 coding DNA: TGTGCCAGCAGTGCACAGGGGCACCTCAATCAGCCCCAGCATTTT. It is translated as CASSAQGHLNQPQHF. The chain employs TRBV12-3 or TRBV12-4 and TRBJ1-5; TRBD1 matches 7 bases. V was pared by 5 bases and J by 3 bases, with 7 bases of the junction left unmatched. This CDR3 is built from 15 residues.